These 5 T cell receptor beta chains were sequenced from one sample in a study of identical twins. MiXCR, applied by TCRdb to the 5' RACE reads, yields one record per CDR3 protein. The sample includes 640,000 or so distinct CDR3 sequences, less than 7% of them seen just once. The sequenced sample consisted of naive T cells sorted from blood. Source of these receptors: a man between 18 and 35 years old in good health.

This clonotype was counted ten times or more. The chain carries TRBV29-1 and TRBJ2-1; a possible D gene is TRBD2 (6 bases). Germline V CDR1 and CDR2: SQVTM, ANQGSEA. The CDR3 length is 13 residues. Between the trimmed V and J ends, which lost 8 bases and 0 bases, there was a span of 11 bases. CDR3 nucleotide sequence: TGCAGCTTGGCGGGAAGCTCCTACAATGAGCAGTTCTTC. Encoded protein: CSLAGSSYNEQFF.

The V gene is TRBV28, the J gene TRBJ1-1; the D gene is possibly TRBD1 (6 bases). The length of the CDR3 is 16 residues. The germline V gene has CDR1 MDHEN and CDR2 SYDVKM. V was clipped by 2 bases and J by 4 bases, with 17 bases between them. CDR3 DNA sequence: TGTGCCAGCAGTTTACTCCCCGGGGTAGGGGGCACTGAAGCTTTCTTT. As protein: CASSLLPGVGGTEAFF.

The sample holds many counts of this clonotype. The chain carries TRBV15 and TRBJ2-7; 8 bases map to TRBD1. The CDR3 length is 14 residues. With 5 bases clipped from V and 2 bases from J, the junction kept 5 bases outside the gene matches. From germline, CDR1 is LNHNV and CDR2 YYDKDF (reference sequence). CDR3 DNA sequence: TGTGCCACCAGCGGCGACAGGGGAACCTACGAGCAGTACTTC. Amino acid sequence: CATSGDRGTYEQYF.

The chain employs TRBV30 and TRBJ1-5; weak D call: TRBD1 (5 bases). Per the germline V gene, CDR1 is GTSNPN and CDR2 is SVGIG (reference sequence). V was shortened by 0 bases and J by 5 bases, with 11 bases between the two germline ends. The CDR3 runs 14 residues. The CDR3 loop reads CAWSVFRGYQPQHF. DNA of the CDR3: TGTGCCTGGAGTGTTTTTCGGGGGTATCAGCCCCAGCATTTT.

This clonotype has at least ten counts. CDR3 nucleotides: TGTGCCAGCAGCGCTACTAGCGGGAGGGTCACCGGGGAGCTGTTTTTT. Residues: CASSATSGRVTGELFF. The chain links TRBV9 to TRBJ2-2; TRBD2 matches at 13 bases. Per germline, CDR1 SGDLS and CDR2 YYNGEE. The CDR3 loop spans 16 amino acids. V lost 3 bases, J lost 4 bases, and 3 bases stayed unmatched.